The 15 T cell receptor beta chains in this list originate from one sample, sequenced in a study of radiotherapy plus CTLA-4 blockade in lung cancer. The repertoire was sequenced with immunoSEQ multiplex PCR; TCRdb's copy has only in-frame clones and lacks some. The table shows more than 75,000 clones, with around 83% occurring only once. This specimen was peripheral blood, taken from a patient treated with radiotherapy plus ipilimumab. The receptors originated from a human donor with non-small cell lung cancer that progressed on radiotherapy plus ipilimumab.

The rearrangement uses TRBV28 and TRBJ2-1; 16 bases fit TRBD2. Per germline, CDR1 MDHEN and CDR2 SYDVKM. This CDR3 spans 18 amino acids. Unmatched junction bases numbered 13, after V lost 6 bases and J lost 8 bases. CDR3 in amino acids: CASRSSGTSGRAMYEQFF. The CDR3 DNA reads TGTGCCAGCAGATCCTCCGGGACTAGCGGGAGGGCCATGTATGAGCAGTTCTTC.

V is TRBV4-1 and J is TRBJ2-3; TRBD1 agrees at 7 bases. This CDR3 is built from 15 residues. CDR1 is MGHRA and CDR2 is YSYEKL in the germline V gene. Unmatched junction bases numbered 3, after V lost 0 bases and J lost 3 bases. The CDR3 DNA is TGCGCCAGCAGCCAAGAGGGACAGCCAACAGATACGCAGTATTTT. This sequence encodes CASSQEGQPTDTQYF.

V and J are TRBV6-6 and TRBJ1-3; unclear D gene. Trimming removed 6 bases at V and 2 bases at J, with 14 bases between. Germline V gives CDR1 MNHNY, CDR2 SVGAGI (reference sequence). CDR3 length: 15 residues. CDR3 loop: CASRPRGSPGNTIYF. In DNA form, the CDR3 reads TGTGCCAGCAGACCTCGAGGGAGTCCTGGAAACACCATATATTTT.

This chain joins TRBV5-1 and TRBJ1-5, with 7 bases aligning to TRBD1. Unmatched junction bases numbered 4, after V lost 4 bases and J lost 3 bases. Germline CDR1 SGHRS, CDR2 YFSETQ. CDR3 length: 14 residues. The DNA for the CDR3 is TGCGCCAGCAGCCTGACAGGGCTCAATCAGCCCCAGCATTTT. Protein: CASSLTGLNQPQHF.

J is TRBJ2-6 and V is TRBV5-1; D gene unclear. Trimming took 4 bases from V and 0 from J, leaving 5 bases between them. Germline loops: CDR1 SGHRS, CDR2 YFSETQ. This CDR3 comprises 14 residues. CDR3 sequence reads: CASSAFSGANVLTF. CDR3 DNA sequence: TGCGCCAGCAGCGCGTTCTCTGGGGCCAACGTCCTGACTTTC.

V gene TRBV2 combines with J gene TRBJ1-5; TRBD1 might be the D (5 bases). Germline CDR1 reads SNHLY; CDR2 reads FYNNEI. V lost 6 bases, J lost 3 bases, and 15 bases lay in between. The CDR3 contains 15 residues. CDR3 loop: CASSFNGQLNQPQHF. Here the CDR3 DNA reads TGTGCCAGCAGCTTCAATGGACAACTCAATCAGCCCCAGCATTTT.

This clone was detected only once. V and J are TRBV2 and TRBJ2-7, with D tentatively TRBD2 (5 bases). Trimming removed 7 bases from V and 5 bases from J, with 9 bases in between. The CDR3 is 11 amino acids. Per germline, CDR1 SNHLY and CDR2 FYNNEI. Written as DNA, the CDR3 is TGTGCCAGCACCGCGGAGGACGAGCAGTACTTC. Its translation is CASTAEDEQYF.

The chain is built from TRBV4-2 and TRBJ2-3, with 8 positions matching TRBD2. Germline V gene sequence: CDR1 LGHNA, CDR2 YNFKEQ. Trimming cost V 1 base and J 0 bases; bases outside gene matches: 3. The CDR3 contains 16 residues. CDR3 in amino acids: CASSQVAGSSTDTQYF. CDR3 sequence (DNA): TGTGCCAGCAGCCAAGTAGCGGGGTCTAGCACAGATACGCAGTATTTT.

The rearrangement links TRBV18 to TRBJ1-2; the D gene is possibly TRBD1 (6 bases). Per the germline V gene, CDR1 is KGHSH and CDR2 is LQKENI. The V gene lost 2 bases and the J gene lost 6 bases, with 13 bases spanning the gap. The CDR3 runs 14 residues. The CDR3 protein is CASSPSRGGDGYTF. The CDR3 coding sequence is TGTGCCAGCTCACCAAGTAGGGGGGGCGATGGCTACACCTTC.

The chain uses TRBV18 and TRBJ1-5; D uncertain. Per the germline V gene, CDR1 is KGHSH and CDR2 is LQKENI. V lost 2 bases and J lost 0, with 11 bases in between. This CDR3 region has 16 residues. The CDR3 reads CASSPNPPSSNQPQHF. The DNA for the CDR3 is TGTGCCAGCTCACCAAATCCTCCGAGTAGCAATCAGCCCCAGCATTTT.

This clone was recorded a few times. The gene calls are TRBV7-2 and TRBJ2-5; weak D call: TRBD2 (6 bases). The CDR3 length is 15 residues. Germline CDR1 is SGHTA and CDR2 is FQGNSA. V lost 5 bases and J lost 5, with 18 bases in between. DNA for the CDR3: TGTGCCAGCAGCCGAGAGACTAGAGGAGGGGAGACCCAGTACTTC. As protein: CASSRETRGGETQYF.

The V call is TRBV11-2, the J call TRBJ2-3; the match to TRBD2 covers 12 bases. V trimming: 5 bases; J trimming: 6 bases; junction bases outside the gene matches: 12. Per the germline V gene, CDR1 is SGHAT and CDR2 is FQNNGV. The CDR3 consists of 17 residues. CDR3 coding DNA: TGTGCCAGCAGCCAAAGACTAGCGGGAGACCTTCTGGATACGCAGTATTTT. Its protein product is CASSQRLAGDLLDTQYF.

CDR3 sequence reads: CASSGQGGGYTF. CDR3 coding DNA: TGTGCCAGCAGTGGACAGGGTGGTGGCTACACCTTC. V and J are TRBV6-4 and TRBJ1-2; the match to TRBD1 covers 7 bases. CDR1 is MRHNA, CDR2 SNTAGT, per germline. Trimming at V came to 4 bases and at J to 7 bases, leaving 3 bases not matched to a gene. The CDR3 has 12 amino acids.

This chain uses TRBV11-2 with TRBJ2-2; no clear D gene. The CDR3 is 15 amino acids. V shed 4 bases and J shed 1 base, with 10 bases lying between them. Germline CDR1 SGHAT, CDR2 FQNNGV. As DNA, the CDR3 is TGTGCCAGCAGCTGGTCTTTCAGGAACACCGGGGAGCTGTTTTTT. Translating gives CASSWSFRNTGELFF.

This chain connects TRBV19 to TRBJ2-7, with 7 bases fitting TRBD1. V lost 8 bases to trimming and J lost 5 bases; unmatched junction nucleotides: 9. The CDR3 loop spans 13 amino acids. CDR1 and CDR2 (germline): LNHDA, SQIVND (reference sequence). CDR3: CASGWTGSNEQYF. CDR3 DNA: TGTGCCAGTGGGTGGACAGGTAGCAACGAGCAGTACTTC. The variable domain in full, with the rest retrieved from reference TRBV19 and TRBJ2-7, is DGGITQSPKYLFRKEGQNVTLSCEQNLNHDAMYWYRQDPGQGLRLIYYSQIVNDFQKGDIAEGYSVSREKKESFPLTVTSAQKNPTAFYLCASGWTGSNEQYFGPGTRLTVT.